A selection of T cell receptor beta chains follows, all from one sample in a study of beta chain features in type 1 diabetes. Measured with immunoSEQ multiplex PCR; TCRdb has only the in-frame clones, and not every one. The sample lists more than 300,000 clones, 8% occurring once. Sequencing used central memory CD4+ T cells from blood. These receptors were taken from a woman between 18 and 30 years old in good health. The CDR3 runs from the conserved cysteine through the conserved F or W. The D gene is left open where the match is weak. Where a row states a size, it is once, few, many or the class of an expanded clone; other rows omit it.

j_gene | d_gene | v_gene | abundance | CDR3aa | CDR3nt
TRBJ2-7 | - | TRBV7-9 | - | CASSLRRDEQYF | TGTGCCAGCAGCCTCCGCAGGGACGAGCAGTACTTC
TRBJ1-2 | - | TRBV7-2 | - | CASIPTGTPYGYTF | TGTGCCAGCATCCCCACCGGCACCCCGTATGGCTACACCTTC
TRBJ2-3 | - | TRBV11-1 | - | CASSLTSGDTQYF | TGTGCCAGCAGCTTAACGTCTGGAGATACGCAGTATTTT
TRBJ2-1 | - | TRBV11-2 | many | CASSPHPYNEQFF | TGTGCCAGCAGCCCTCATCCCTACAATGAGCAGTTCTTC
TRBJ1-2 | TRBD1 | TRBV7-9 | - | CASSPSGTGGYTF | TGTGCCAGCAGTCCCTCCGGGACAGGTGGCTACACCTTC
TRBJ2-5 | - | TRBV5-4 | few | CASSLNIGFQETQYF | TGTGCCAGCAGCTTGAATATCGGGTTCCAAGAGACCCAGTACTTC
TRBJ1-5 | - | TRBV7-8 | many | CASSLGRDSIYQPQHF | TGTGCCAGCAGCTTAGGGCGGGACTCAATTTATCAGCCCCAGCATTTT
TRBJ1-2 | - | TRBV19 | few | CASSIDRVGFYGYTF | TGTGCCAGTAGTATAGATCGGGTCGGATTCTATGGCTACACCTTC
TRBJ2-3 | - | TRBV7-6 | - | CASSQDRDTQYF | TGTGCCAGCAGCCAAGATAGGGATACGCAGTATTTT
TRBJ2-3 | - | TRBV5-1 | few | CASSLQGGPDTQYF | TGCGCCAGCAGCTTGCAGGGTGGGCCAGATACGCAGTATTTT
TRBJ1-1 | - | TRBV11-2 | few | CASSPSGANTEAFF | TGTGCCAGCAGCCCCTCGGGGGCGAACACTGAAGCTTTCTTT
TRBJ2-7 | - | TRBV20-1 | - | CSVARTYEQYF | TGCAGTGTTGCCAGGACCTACGAGCAGTACTTC